This entry is about one T cell receptor beta chain. Its cognate antigen is unknown. TCRdb keeps only in-frame clones here, not all; method: immunoSEQ multiplex PCR. The sample comprises about 140,000 clones, 70% to 90% of which are singletons, and around 5% rests with the top ten. This sample stems from a study of T cell responses to AZD1222 COVID-19 vaccine. Findings and limits, study-wide: A rise in Spike-specific TCR breadth and depth followed two AZD1222 doses. There were mostly white British donors and more females than males, and clonal diversity was possibly underestimated.

The trim removed 4 bases at V and 11 bases at J, leaving 5 bases unmatched. This CDR3 is built from 14 residues. The germline CDR1 and CDR2 sequences are MRHNA and SNTAGT. The chain carries TRBV6-4 and TRBJ1-6, with TRBD1 identical over 10 bases. This receptor was identified in an adult in good health. The sample in question was peripheral blood, obtained on day 0 of AZD1222 vaccination. The CDR3 reads CASSATGGVTPLHF. Written as DNA, the CDR3 is TGTGCCAGCAGTGCGACAGGGGGCGTGACACCCCTCCACTTT.